Following are 20 T cell receptor beta chains from one sample sequenced in a study of CD8 T cells in Susac syndrome. RNA totalling roughly 0.45 to 1 ug underwent reverse transcription with random hexamers. MiXCR was run by TCRdb on the immunoSEQ multiplex PCR reads, yielding one entry per CDR3 protein. The repertoire has hundreds of thousands of distinct CDR3 sequences, approximately 94% of them found once; the top ten carry 0.15% to 0.2%. Material: CD4+ T cells from PBMCs. These receptors originate from a human donor with Susac syndrome.

The rearrangement joins TRBV2 to TRBJ2-6; D assignment may be TRBD1 or TRBD2 (5 bases each). Trimming removed 5 bases at V and 2 bases at J, with 10 bases between. The CDR3 sequence is 15 residues long. The V gene's germline CDR1 is SNHLY and CDR2 FYNNEI. The CDR3 protein is CASSRDETGANVLTF. The CDR3 DNA reads TGTGCCAGCAGTCGGGACGAGACTGGGGCCAACGTCCTGACTTTC.

The J gene is TRBJ1-2, the V gene TRBV19; maybe TRBD1 (6 bases). The germline V and J ends were trimmed by 5 bases and 4 bases, with 23 bases remaining between them. The CDR3 length is 17 residues. Germline V gene lookup returns CDR1 LNHDA and CDR2 SQIVND (reference sequence). CDR3 nucleotides: TGTGCCAGTAGTGTCGGGACACGGCTATTACAAACCTATGGCTACACCTTC. Amino acid sequence: CASSVGTRLLQTYGYTF. Complete variable domain (other parts from reference TRBV19 and TRBJ1-2): DGGITQSPKYLFRKEGQNVTLSCEQNLNHDAMYWYRQDPGQGLRLIYYSQIVNDFQKGDIAEGYSVSREKKESFPLTVTSAQKNPTAFYLCASSVGTRLLQTYGYTFGSGTRLTVV.

The genes are TRBV29-1 and TRBJ1-6; 10 bases line up with TRBD1. From germline, CDR1 is SQVTM and CDR2 ANQGSEA. The CDR3 contains 12 residues. V lost 6 bases, J lost 10 bases, and 3 bases stayed unmatched. CDR3 DNA sequence: TGCAGCGTCAGGGACAGGGGATCACCCCTCCACTTT. It specifies CSVRDRGSPLHF.

This clonotype was seen a single time. The chain recombines TRBV7-2 with TRBJ2-1; TRBD1 matches at 8 bases. The ends lost 5 bases at V and 8 bases at J; junction bases unmatched: 5. Germline CDR1 and CDR2: SGHTA and FQGNSA. The CDR3 covers 13 residues. The CDR3 loop is CASSRTGQDEQFF. The CDR3 coding sequence is TGTGCCAGCAGCCGGACAGGGCAGGATGAGCAGTTCTTC.

The V gene is TRBV7-6, the J gene TRBJ1-1, with 7 bases lining up with TRBD1. The V gene's germline CDR1 is SGHVS and CDR2 FNYEAQ. V was pared by 1 base and J by 4 bases, with 6 bases of the junction left unmatched. This CDR3 spans 15 amino acids. CDR3 loop: CASSLVRTGVTEAFF. The CDR3 DNA reads as TGTGCCAGCAGCTTAGTCAGAACAGGGGTCACTGAAGCTTTCTTT.

In nucleotides, the CDR3 is TGTGCCAGCAGTTTAGCAGGGGCGCGTGGCTACACCTTC. Its translation is CASSLAGARGYTF. The gene calls are TRBV12-3 or TRBV12-4 and TRBJ1-2; TRBD1 might be the D (5 bases). V dropped 0 bases and J dropped 7 bases, with 9 bases sitting between them. The CDR3 length is 13 residues.

This clonotype has more than one count but fewer than ten. The chain employs TRBV11-2 and TRBJ2-4; D is uncertain. Trimming took off 5 bases at V and 6 bases at J, with 8 bases between the two ends. Germline V gene lookup returns CDR1 SGHAT and CDR2 FQNNGV. The CDR3 is 12 amino acids. The CDR3 DNA follows: TGTGCCAGCAGCCAATTAGTAAACATTCAGTACTTC. Protein sequence: CASSQLVNIQYF.

DNA for the CDR3: TGTGCCAGCAGCTCTAAGCGGGGCCTTAATGAGCAACTGTTTTTT. Its protein is CASSSKRGLNEQLFF. The chain carries TRBV6-6 and TRBJ1-4, with D possibly TRBD1 on 5 matching bases. This CDR3 is 15 amino acids long. Between the trimmed V and J ends, which lost 6 bases and 12 bases, there was a span of 23 bases. Germline CDR1 is MNHNY and CDR2 is SVGAGI (reference sequence).

The chain uses TRBV9 and TRBJ2-1; 9 bases are a match to TRBD1. This CDR3 spans 16 amino acids. J lost 6 bases, V lost 6 bases, and 13 bases had no gene match. In germline, CDR1 is SGDLS, CDR2 YYNGEE. CDR3 DNA: TGTGCCAGCAACAGCTGGGGGACAGGGACACTCAATGAGCAGTTCTTC. This codes for CASNSWGTGTLNEQFF.

This clonotype has just one count. The V call is TRBV29-1, the J call TRBJ2-3; D is undetermined. The CDR3 totals 12 residues. Looked up from germline, CDR1 is SQVTM and CDR2 is ANQGSEA. The V gene lost 5 bases and the J gene lost 5 bases, with 11 bases spanning the gap. CDR3 protein: CSVKATQDTQYF. Here the CDR3 DNA reads TGCAGCGTTAAGGCTACCCAAGATACGCAGTATTTT.

The chain couples TRBV12-3 or TRBV12-4 to TRBJ1-2; D ambiguous. The CDR3 consists of 15 residues. Trimming removed 8 bases from V and 4 bases from J, with 20 bases in between. The CDR3 loop reads CASGPIGPNLYGYTF. Here the CDR3 DNA reads TGTGCCAGCGGCCCCATAGGGCCAAACCTCTATGGCTACACCTTC.

The chain joins TRBV24-1 to TRBJ1-5; D perhaps matches TRBD1 (5 bases). With 10 bases removed from V and 7 bases from J, the gap between germline ends came to 16 bases. The CDR3 is 13 amino acids. Germline CDR1 reads KGHDR; CDR2 reads SFDVKD. CDR3 coding DNA: TGTGCCACTCAAGGCCGGGGGAGCCAGCCCCAGCATTTT. Translation: CATQGRGSQPQHF.

This chain connects TRBV1 to TRBJ1-5. TRBV1 is a listed pseudogene. This CDR3 is built from 16 residues. The chain's CDR3 is CTSSLEPRPSNQPQHF. In DNA form, the CDR3 reads TGCACCAGCAGCCTAGAGCCCCGCCCGAGCAATCAGCCCCAGCATTTT.

In DNA, the CDR3 is TGCGCCAGCAGCTTGGACAGTTCTTTAGCCAAAAACATTCAGTACTTC. It codes for CASSLDSSLAKNIQYF. This chain uses TRBV5-1 with TRBJ2-4; no definite D call. The V gene lost 0 bases and the J gene lost 0 bases, with 10 bases spanning the gap. The CDR3 has 16 residues. CDR1 and CDR2 (germline): SGHRS, YFSETQ.

This chain connects TRBV29-1 to TRBJ1-1, with 12 positions matching TRBD1. Trimming took 5 bases from V and 3 from J; bases not matched to a gene: 4. The CDR3 contains 14 residues. Germline-derived CDR1 and CDR2 are SQVTM and ANQGSEA. Here the CDR3 reads CSVPRDRGHTEAFF. CDR3 bases: TGCAGCGTTCCAAGGGACAGGGGGCACACTGAAGCTTTCTTT.

The genes are TRBV5-1 and TRBJ1-1; D remains ambiguous. Germline-derived CDR1 and CDR2 are SGHRS and YFSETQ. V lost 4 bases to trimming and J lost 10 bases, with 17 bases between them. The CDR3 sequence is 13 residues long. The CDR3 DNA sequence: TGCGCCAGCAGCCTGGACTTTTCGGGAATAGCTTTCTTT. It is translated as CASSLDFSGIAFF. Drawing the rest from reference TRBV5-1 and TRBJ1-1, the complete variable domain is KAGVTQTPRYLIKTRGQQVTLSCSPISGHRSVSWYQQTPGQGLQFLFEYFSETQRNKGNFPGRFSGRQFSNSRSEMNVSTLELGDSALYLCASSLDFSGIAFFGQGTRLTVV.

V is TRBV5-1 and J is TRBJ2-4, with TRBD1 matching 12 bases. CDR1 SGHRS and CDR2 YFSETQ come from the germline V gene. Trimming cost V 0 bases and J 8 bases; bases outside gene matches: 6. CDR3 length: 16 residues. The CDR3 is CASSLVPGQGADIQYF. DNA of the CDR3: TGCGCCAGCAGCTTGGTTCCGGGACAGGGGGCTGACATTCAGTACTTC.

This chain uses TRBV30 with TRBJ1-1; D unclear. Trimming pared 4 bases from V and 1 base from J, leaving 16 bases between. CDR3 length: 15 residues. From germline, CDR1 is GTSNPN and CDR2 SVGIG (reference sequence). The CDR3 is CAWTKRWQENTEAFF. CDR3 in DNA: TGTGCCTGGACGAAACGGTGGCAGGAGAACACTGAAGCTTTCTTT.

The chain carries TRBV7-2 and TRBJ1-5; perhaps TRBD1 as D (5 bases). V was cut by 1 base and J by 4 bases, with 11 bases left in between. Per germline, CDR1 SGHTA and CDR2 FQGNSA. CDR3 size: 15 residues. This CDR3 reads CASSLEGQGNQPQHF. The CDR3 DNA sequence: TGTGCCAGCAGCTTAGAAGGCCAGGGAAATCAGCCCCAGCATTTT. The complete variable domain, with remaining parts taken from reference TRBV7-2 and TRBJ1-5, reads GAGVSQSPSNKVTEKGKDVELRCDPISGHTALYWYRQSLGQGLEFLIYFQGNSAPDKSGLPSDRFSAERTGGSVSTLTIQRTQQEDSAVYLCASSLEGQGNQPQHFGDGTRLSIL.

This clonotype appeared once. This chain links TRBV2 with TRBJ1-2; D call uncertain. V lost 4 bases to trimming and J lost 7 bases, with 16 bases between them. Germline V gives CDR1 SNHLY, CDR2 FYNNEI. The CDR3 is made up of 14 amino acids. The CDR3 is CASSAGSRSGGYTF. In DNA form, the CDR3 reads TGTGCCAGCAGTGCGGGGAGTCGTAGCGGTGGCTACACCTTC.